Shown below are 27 T cell receptor beta chains from a single sample sequenced in a study of blood T cell repertoires in COVID-19. Repertoires were generated with immunoSEQ multiplex PCR, while TCRdb's copy carries only in-frame clones and drops some. The data hold 25,000 to 35,000 clones, with 65% to 90% observed a single time. The sequencing sample was made of peripheral blood. The source is a human donor in a cohort sampled during active COVID-19.

A few counts support this clone. The rearrangement joins TRBV10-1 to TRBJ2-7; weak D call: TRBD2 (5 bases). This CDR3 is built from 13 residues. Germline loops: CDR1 WNHNN, CDR2 SYGVQD (reference sequence). V was shortened by 4 bases and J by 6 bases, with 13 bases between the two germline ends. CDR3 nucleotides: TGCGCCAGCAGTGCTAACGGGATAGGCGAGCAGTACTTC. This encodes CASSANGIGEQYF.

This CDR3 is CASSYSRGSSYEQYF. The CDR3 DNA sequence: TGTGCCAGCAGTTACTCGCGGGGGAGCTCCTACGAGCAGTACTTC. This chain joins TRBV6-2 or TRBV6-3 and TRBJ2-7, with 7 bases fitting TRBD2. Looked up from germline, CDR1 is MNHEY and CDR2 is SVGEGT. Trimming removed 0 bases from V and 0 bases from J; junction bases left unmatched: 2. The CDR3 extends over 15 amino acids.

The V and J genes are TRBV5-1 and TRBJ2-5; D might be TRBD2 (5 bases). The V and J ends lost 0 bases and 0 bases respectively, with 9 bases between them. The V gene's germline CDR1 is SGHRS and CDR2 YFSETQ. CDR3 length: 15 amino acids. For the CDR3, the DNA is TGCGCCAGCAGCTTGGGAGGGCCGTACCAAGAGACCCAGTACTTC. Translation gives CASSLGGPYQETQYF.

J is TRBJ2-7 and V is TRBV11-2; a possible D gene is TRBD1 (5 bases). The V and J ends lost 1 base and 4 bases respectively, with 5 bases between them. Per the germline V gene, CDR1 is SGHAT and CDR2 is FQNNGV. The CDR3 covers 12 residues. The CDR3 reads CASSLAGYEQYF. The CDR3, as DNA: TGTGCCAGCAGCTTAGCAGGGTACGAGCAGTACTTC.

The CDR3 reads CASGSVQGNEKLFF. The CDR3, as DNA: TGTGCCAGTGGATCCGTTCAGGGTAATGAAAAACTGTTTTTT. The chain has TRBV19 and TRBJ1-4; D is perhaps TRBD1 (5 bases). CDR3 size: 14 residues. V lost 8 bases to trimming and J lost 4 bases, with 14 bases between them. In germline, CDR1 is LNHDA, CDR2 SQIVND (reference sequence).

Details on this clone: A junction end diverges from the germline sequence, so it may reflect a read error. The chain joins TRBV2 to TRBJ2-7, with 8 bases that match TRBD2. Germline assignment: CDR1 SNHLY and CDR2 FYNNEI. This CDR3 comprises 13 residues. The CDR3 spells CASRNSGAHLGNF. The CDR3 coding sequence is TGTGCCAGCAGGAATAGCGGGGCCCACCTCGGCAACTTC.

This clone was seen a few times. CDR3 sequence: CASSFVRGGPNEQFF. CDR3 bases: TGTGCCAGCAGCTTTGTTCGGGGGGGCCCGAATGAGCAGTTCTTC. This chain links TRBV7-9 with TRBJ2-1; TRBD2 aligns across 8 bases. Germline trimming cut 3 bases from V and 7 bases from J; bases unmatched to any gene: 8. Looked up from germline, CDR1 is SEHNR and CDR2 is FQNEAQ (reference sequence). The CDR3 spans 15 residues.

The chain has TRBV4-1 and TRBJ1-2, with D hard to call. The CDR3 contains 14 residues. Per the germline V gene, CDR1 is MGHRA and CDR2 is YSYEKL. The V gene lost 0 bases and the J gene lost 0 bases, with 5 bases spanning the gap. For the CDR3, the DNA is TGCGCCAGCAGCCAAGAATTCACTAACTATGGCTACACCTTC. Its protein product is CASSQEFTNYGYTF.

The gene calls are TRBV5-1 and TRBJ2-3, with D uncertain. V was trimmed by 0 bases and J by 5 bases, leaving 10 bases between them. This CDR3 is 14 amino acids long. Germline V gene data show CDR1 as SGHRS and CDR2 as YFSETQ. The CDR3 DNA reads TGCGCCAGCAGCTTGGGGCAGGCCGGAGATACGCAGTATTTT. Its translation is CASSLGQAGDTQYF.

The chain has TRBV18 and TRBJ2-7; 8 bases align to TRBD1. The trim removed 6 bases at V and 3 bases at J, leaving 4 bases unmatched. The CDR3 length is 13 residues. Germline CDR1 and CDR2: KGHSH and LQKENI. This chain's CDR3 is CASSTGTGYEQYF. CDR3 sequence (DNA): TGTGCCAGCTCGACCGGGACAGGCTACGAGCAGTACTTC.

This chain connects TRBV23-1 to TRBJ1-2, with 8 bases aligning to TRBD1. TRBV23-1 falls under the ORF class, with uncertain function. The CDR3 extends over 12 amino acids. After removal of 8 bases from V and 4 bases from J, the junction contained 3 bases not matched to a gene. CDR3: CASSGGIYGYTF. Here the CDR3 DNA reads TGCGCCAGCTCAGGGGGCATCTATGGCTACACCTTC.

The V call is TRBV12-5, the J call TRBJ1-1; perhaps TRBD1 as D (5 bases). The V end lost 4 bases, the J end lost 6 bases, and 18 bases lay between the germline ends. Germline CDR1 and CDR2: LGHNT and FRNRAP. The CDR3 spans 15 residues. The CDR3 is CASGSIRAHRPEAFF. As DNA, the CDR3 is TGTGCTAGTGGTTCGATCAGGGCCCACCGACCTGAAGCTTTCTTT.

The V and J genes are TRBV4-3 and TRBJ2-7; 10 nucleotides agree with TRBD2. This CDR3 is built from 15 residues. The V and J ends lost 1 base and 6 bases, in that order; junction bases with no gene match: 6. Per the germline V gene, CDR1 is LGHNA and CDR2 is YSLEER. CDR3 nucleotide sequence: TGCGCCAGCAGCCAAGTGACTAGCGGGTTGGGCGAGCAGTACTTC. It yields the protein CASSQVTSGLGEQYF.

The chain couples TRBV5-6 to TRBJ2-5; maybe TRBD2 (6 bases). Germline lookup yields CDR1 SGHDT and CDR2 YYEEEE. The CDR3 runs 16 residues. Trimming removed 4 bases at V and 4 bases at J, with 20 bases between. The CDR3 nucleotides are TGTGCCAGCAGCGTGCTGGGTAGGGGACTTGGAGAGACCCAGTACTTC. Protein product: CASSVLGRGLGETQYF.

This chain uses TRBV20-1 with TRBJ1-2; TRBD1 matches 7 bases. The junction had 7 bases not matched to a gene; V was cut back by 5 bases and J by 1 base. CDR3 length: 14 residues. In germline, CDR1 is DFQATT, CDR2 SNEGSKA (reference sequence). This CDR3 reads CSAGGQADNYGYTF. The CDR3 region has the DNA TGCAGTGCTGGTGGACAGGCGGATAACTATGGCTACACCTTC.

V and J are TRBV6-2 or TRBV6-3 and TRBJ2-7; 9 positions match TRBD2. Losses at the gene ends were 0 bases for V and 3 bases for J; bases not matched to a gene: 6. The CDR3 is 16 amino acids. CDR1 is MNHEY, CDR2 SVGEGT, per germline. CDR3 loop: CASSYSLRGGFYEQYF. Written as DNA, the CDR3 is TGTGCCAGCAGTTACTCTTTGCGGGGGGGTTTCTACGAGCAGTACTTC.

The CDR3 region is CASSRTATNEKLFF. DNA for the CDR3: TGTGCCAGCAGTCGGACAGCAACTAATGAAAAACTGTTTTTT. The chain combines TRBV6-5 with TRBJ1-4; tentative D call: TRBD1 (6 bases). Germline V gene lookup returns CDR1 MNHEY and CDR2 SVGAGI. Deletions cut 5 bases from V and 0 bases from J, with 7 bases between. The length of the CDR3 is 14 residues.

The chain carries TRBV4-2 and TRBJ2-3; D call uncertain. From germline, CDR1 is LGHNA and CDR2 YNFKEQ. V was pared by 0 bases and J by 0 bases, with 13 bases between. CDR3 length equals 17 residues. CDR3 DNA: TGTGCCAGCAGCCAAGACCTCACGCGCCTTAGCACAGATACGCAGTATTTT. Its protein product is CASSQDLTRLSTDTQYF.

The chain employs TRBV29-1 and TRBJ2-3, with D possibly matching TRBD2 (5 bases). This CDR3 region has 13 residues. Trimming cost V 4 bases and J 1 base, with 9 bases left between them. Germline CDR1 SQVTM, CDR2 ANQGSEA. The CDR3 DNA follows: TGCAGCGTTGTGGAGGACGGCACAGATACGCAGTATTTT. As protein: CSVVEDGTDTQYF.

This sequence joins TRBV7-9 and TRBJ2-1, with TRBD1 as a possible D gene (6 bases). The CDR3 consists of 16 residues. Germline V gives CDR1 SEHNR, CDR2 FQNEAQ (reference sequence). The V end was cut by 3 bases, the J end by 0 bases, with 12 bases between. DNA of the CDR3: TGTGCCAGCAGCTTTTGGGGGCCGAGCTCCTACAATGAGCAGTTCTTC. Its translation: CASSFWGPSSYNEQFF.

The chain links TRBV30 to TRBJ1-1, with no clear D. Germline V lookup: CDR1 GTSNPN, CDR2 SVGIG (reference sequence). Trimming shortened V by 1 base and J by 11 bases, and 14 bases separated the two germline ends. This CDR3 is 12 amino acids long. In DNA, the CDR3 is TGTGCCTGGAGTGGTCCAGACAAACGGGCTTTCTTT. Encoded protein: CAWSGPDKRAFF.

V is TRBV7-9 and J is TRBJ1-1; D is unclear. With 1 base removed from V and 10 bases from J, the gap between germline ends came to 10 bases. Germline CDR1 SEHNR, CDR2 FQNEAQ (reference sequence). The CDR3 is 12 amino acids. CDR3 sequence reads: CASSLETSGAFF. The CDR3 bases are TGTGCCAGCAGCTTAGAGACCTCGGGAGCTTTCTTT.

The V gene is TRBV19, the J gene TRBJ1-2; 7 bases match TRBD1. With 10 bases clipped from V and 4 bases from J, the junction kept 15 bases outside the gene matches. Per the germline V gene, CDR1 is LNHDA and CDR2 is SQIVND (reference sequence). The CDR3 is 15 residues long. CDR3 loop: CATSGGIILGYGYTF. The CDR3 DNA reads TGTGCCACCTCAGGGGGAATAATCCTTGGCTATGGCTACACCTTC.

The J gene is TRBJ1-2, the V gene TRBV24-1, with D perhaps TRBD1 (6 bases). V dropped 5 bases and J dropped 4 bases, with 10 bases sitting between them. The germline V gene encodes CDR1 KGHDR and CDR2 SFDVKD. The CDR3 runs to 13 residues. CDR3 nucleotide sequence: TGTGCCACCAGTGGCAGGGGAAGCTATGGCTACACCTTC. Its translation is CATSGRGSYGYTF.

As DNA, the CDR3 is TGTGCCAGCTGCAGGGGGCAGGACAATCAGCCCCAGCATTTT. Translating gives CASCRGQDNQPQHF. This rearrangement joins TRBV5-5 to TRBJ1-5; 8 bases line up with TRBD1. This CDR3 contains 14 residues. CDR1 SGHKS and CDR2 YYEKEE come from the germline V gene (reference sequence). Trimming cost V 7 bases and J 3 bases; bases outside gene matches: 6. The full variable domain, with the rest looked up from reference TRBV5-5 and TRBJ1-5, is DAGVTQSPTHLIKTRGQQVTLRCSPISGHKSVSWYQQVLGQGPQFIFQYYEKEERGRGNFPDRFSARQFPNYSSELNVNALLLGDSALYLCASCRGQDNQPQHFGDGTRLSIL.

The J gene is TRBJ2-3, the V gene TRBV9, with 8 bases that match TRBD2. From germline, CDR1 is SGDLS and CDR2 YYNGEE. The CDR3 sequence is 17 residues long. The V gene end was trimmed by 0 bases and the J gene end by 0 bases; junction bases not matched to a gene: 6. DNA of the CDR3: TGTGCCAGCAGCGTAGGTGCCGGGGGGGCGAGCACAGATACGCAGTATTTT. Its protein product is CASSVGAGGASTDTQYF.

The CDR3 nucleotides read TGTGCCAGCAGCCCCAGATTTCAGGGGGAGCAGTTCTTC. Its protein product is CASSPRFQGEQFF. The chain employs TRBV7-6 and TRBJ2-1; the D gene is possibly TRBD1 (6 bases). Germline values: CDR1 SGHVS, CDR2 FNYEAQ. V was trimmed by 5 bases and J by 10 bases, leaving 15 bases between them. CDR3 length: 13 residues.